The entry below describes one TCR beta chain. Living in 24 US areas, the participants were between roughly 18 and 89 years of age. These data are taken from a study of blood T cell repertoires in COVID-19. Across the study: Sources were T cells, B-cell-depleted T cells, or PBMCs; the material itself was cDNA or gDNA.

This CDR3 contains 15 residues. Germline V gives CDR1 KGHSH, CDR2 LQKENI. Trimming shortened V by 2 bases and J by 2 bases, and 13 bases separated the two germline ends. The assay was immunoSEQ multiplex PCR, and TCRdb's table has in-frame clones only and misses some. This table has about 170,000 clones, less than 85% appearing once. The chain joins TRBV18 to TRBJ2-7; D not resolved. The sample comprised PBMCs or T cells enriched from blood (not recorded which). The receptor was isolated from a man aged 45-65 years who had recovered from COVID-19. This CDR3 is CASSPVRRNTYEQYF. DNA of the CDR3: TGTGCCAGCTCACCAGTGCGGCGAAACACCTACGAGCAGTACTTC.